In this sample, the clone carrying this T cell receptor beta chain turned up once. Germline assignment: CDR1 SGHTA and CDR2 FQGNSA. This CDR3 has 16 residues. V was cut by 1 base and J by 8 bases, with 18 bases left in between. The source of the sample is a study of CD8 T cells in ankylosing spondylitis. TCRdb independently ran MiXCR on the 5' RACE reads; one entry per CDR3 protein. The sample lists about 310,000 distinct CDR3 sequences, about 20% occurring once. Sequencing was carried out using blood, either unsorted or a sorted T cell fraction (not recorded which). The rearrangement uses TRBV7-2 and TRBJ2-4, with a possible D match to TRBD2 (6 bases). The TCR originated in a female donor with ankylosing spondylitis or in good health (not recorded which). CDR3 nucleotide sequence: TGTGCCAGCAGCTTAGAAAGCCCGGGAGATCGGTACATTCAGTACTTC. Its protein is CASSLESPGDRYIQYF.